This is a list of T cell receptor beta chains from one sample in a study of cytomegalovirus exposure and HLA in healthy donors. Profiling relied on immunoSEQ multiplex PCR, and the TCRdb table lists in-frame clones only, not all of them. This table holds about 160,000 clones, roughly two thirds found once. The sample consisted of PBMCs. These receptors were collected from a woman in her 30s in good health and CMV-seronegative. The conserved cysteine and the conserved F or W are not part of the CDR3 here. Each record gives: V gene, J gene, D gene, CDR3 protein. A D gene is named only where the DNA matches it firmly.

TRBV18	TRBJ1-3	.	ASSPGRQPGNTIY
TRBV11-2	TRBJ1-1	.	ASSLSGSDTEAF
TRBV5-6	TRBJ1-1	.	ASSFRGENTEAF
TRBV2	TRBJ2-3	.	ASRERLLSDTQY
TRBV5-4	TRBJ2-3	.	ASSGITGSDTQY
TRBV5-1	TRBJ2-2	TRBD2	ASSDRTSGGASVDTGELF
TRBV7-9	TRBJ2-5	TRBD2	ASSPSGRPGETQY
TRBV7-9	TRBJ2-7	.	ASSSPNQGTYEQY
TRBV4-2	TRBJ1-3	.	ASSQEYSGIGNTIY
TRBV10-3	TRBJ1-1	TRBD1	AISGGQGANTEAF
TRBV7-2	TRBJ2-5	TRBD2	ASSPWGLAVETQY
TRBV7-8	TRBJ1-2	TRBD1	ASSLWTGKADYGYT
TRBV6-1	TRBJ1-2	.	ASISRTDNYGYT
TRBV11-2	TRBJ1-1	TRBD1	ASSTDREIITEAF
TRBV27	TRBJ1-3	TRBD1	ASRSRGLSGNTIY
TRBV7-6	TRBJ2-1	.	ASSLGANEQF
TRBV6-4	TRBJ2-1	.	ASSVFGGYNEQF
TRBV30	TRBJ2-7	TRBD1	AWYDDRDTYEQY
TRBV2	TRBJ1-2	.	ASSDVGTGYGYT
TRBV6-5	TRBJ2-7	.	ASSYAGAGNLYEQY
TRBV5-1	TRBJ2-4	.	ASSLAGEDIQY
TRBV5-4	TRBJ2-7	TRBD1	ASSFTGGGYEQY
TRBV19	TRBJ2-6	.	ASSVQGFGANVLT
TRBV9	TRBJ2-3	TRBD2	ASSTGDSGGARDTQY
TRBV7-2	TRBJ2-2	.	ASSLGGSRTGELF
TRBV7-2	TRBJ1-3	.	ASSLTGASGNTIY
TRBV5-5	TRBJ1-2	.	ASSYLTDPTNYGYT
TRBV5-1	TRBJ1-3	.	ASSFQRSGNTIY
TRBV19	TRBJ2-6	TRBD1	ASSKDRGLSGANVLT
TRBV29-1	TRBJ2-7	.	SVVGGAYEQY
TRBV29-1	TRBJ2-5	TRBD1	SVGQGKETQY
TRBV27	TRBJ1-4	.	ASSFTSGNLNEKLF
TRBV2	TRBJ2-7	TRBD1	ASSAEQGARDEQY
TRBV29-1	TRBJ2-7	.	SVDGRGLYEQY
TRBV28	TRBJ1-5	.	ASSSLQGLYSNQPQH
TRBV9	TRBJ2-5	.	ASSTRAAETQY
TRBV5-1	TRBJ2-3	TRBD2	ASSLRTSWLADTQY
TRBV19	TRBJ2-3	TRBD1	ASKTGGADTQY
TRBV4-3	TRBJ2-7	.	ASSQDHGPYEQY
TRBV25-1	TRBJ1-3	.	ASRRTTGNTIY